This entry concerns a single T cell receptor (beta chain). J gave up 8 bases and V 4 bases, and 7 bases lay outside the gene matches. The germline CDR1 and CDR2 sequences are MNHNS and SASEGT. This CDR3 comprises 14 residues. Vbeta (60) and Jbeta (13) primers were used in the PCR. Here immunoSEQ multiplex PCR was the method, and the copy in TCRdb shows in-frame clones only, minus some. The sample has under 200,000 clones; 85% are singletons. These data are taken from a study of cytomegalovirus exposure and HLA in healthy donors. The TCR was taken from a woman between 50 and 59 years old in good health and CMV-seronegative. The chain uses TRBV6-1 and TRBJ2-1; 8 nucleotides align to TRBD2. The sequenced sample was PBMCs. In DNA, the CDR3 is TGTGCCAGCAGTGCGGGAGGGCGGTTTGATGAGCAGTTCTTC. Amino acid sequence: CASSAGGRFDEQFF.